Detailed here is one TCR beta chain. Its specific antigen is unknown. The sample holds no much larger clone one base away, and base qualities are not on file. The immunoSEQ hsTCRB v3.0 assay was used at survey level resolution to sequence the TRB variable region. The targeted TRB sequencing depth was about 40,000-50,000 T-cell genomes per sample. Pooled TRB libraries were sequenced on an Illumina MiSeq with a v3 150-cycle kit. As for the authors' bioinformatics: Repertoire analysis was performed in R inside a reproducible Nextflow workflow that covered QC, data transformation and analysis. Custom analyses were implemented in LymphoSeq2, an R package for AIRR-Seq data exploration. A handful of samples that produced fewer than 5000 total TRB sequences were removed, so 180 or so HIV repertoires were analyzed. Among the roughly 180 retained HIV repertoires, 55 to 60 were collected before ART initiation and 120 to 130 after ART initiation. Repertoires were downsampled to 5000 TRB nucleotide sequences, and summary statistics were averaged over 100 downsampling iterations. TRB sequences were retained for analysis only if CDR3 regions of at least seven amino acids were present. Two measures captured diversity: a Shannon entropy-derived clonality score and the Gini coefficient. In repertoire networks, the top 5000 CDR3 amino acid sequences were linked whenever an edit distance of one separated two sequences. GLIPH2 predicted antigen specificity groups and MHC restriction for TRB CDR3 amino acid sequences. CDR3 amino acid sequences were matched against VDJdb and McPAS-TCR to flag known CMV, EBV, HIV or tissue antigen associations. Pre-ART, post-ART and control groups were compared with Wilcoxon signed-rank tests and Holm-Bonferroni correction. TCRdb took over this immuneACCESS table, retaining in-frame rearrangements with V and J assigned. Such tables are incomplete; in checked studies, under half of the missing clones stem from an unresolved V gene, and the remainder is unexplained. V and J calls and clone size are as listed in that table; D and trimming were resolved from the DNA. Present in this sample are about 28,000 clones, around 89% of which were seen just once. Approximately 8% of the sample lies in the top ten.

The sample comes from a study of long-term antiretroviral therapy in people with HIV (dated by TCRdb to 2021 to 2024). For context, the study as a whole: The earliest samples were collected roughly a decade before the 2015 WHO recommendation for immediate ART, at a time when ART was usually postponed until CD4 counts fell. Among the 25 to 30 participants with HIV, eleven to twelve were female. A total of about 180 cryopreserved PBMC samples were contributed to the cohort by 30 adults with confirmed HIV infection, with samples collected serially over a mean of roughly six years (range 1-12). Whether ART initiation and durable HIV suppression were associated with changes in peripheral blood TRB repertoire composition and diversity was tested in a retrospective serial study. No cross-contamination during QIAcube processing was shown when test extractions of a monoclonal T-cell line were performed alongside a few dozen polyclonal samples.

CDR3 length: 12 amino acids, cysteine to phenylalanine. Just the 36-base CDR3 DNA is kept, in frame starting at base 1. General findings and caveats noted by the study authors: At every time point, the repertoire was dominated by expanded TRB clones first identified before ART initiation, although this dominance fluctuated and, in many PLHIV, declined after ART. ART initiation was associated with a significant increase in TRB diversity, but diversity stayed significantly below transplant donor controls even after long-term ART. Unsorted PBMC were profiled instead of sorted CD4+ and CD8+ T cells because pre-ART samples had limited cell numbers. No data were available on ART adherence, viral resistance or therapy changes, limiting inferences about post-ART repertoire changes. Since PBMC availability was limited, sequencing covered only the TCR beta chain, with no alpha chain pairing. The samples span the years 2004 to 2017, and the ART regimens used at that time may not be as effective as current regimens. Narrower CDR3 length ranges were observed in HIV repertoires than in controls, and an antigen-experienced repertoire with only a slight naive shift after ART was suggested by the network structure.

Participants were included only if at least one PBMC sample before ART initiation and at least two post-ART samples were available. Treatment was received in the United States of America by all participants with HIV. Before DNA extraction, cryopreserved samples of roughly 0.95-10 million PBMC were thawed and washed. At the time of the earliest PBMC sample, participants with HIV were aged between about 23 and 54 years. PBMC samples from each participant spanned 1-4 timepoints before ART initiation and 2-8 timepoints after ART initiation, with a median of 7 samples. For every participant, serial HIV viral load, CD4+ T-cell count, ART history and demographic data were obtained. Genomic DNA was extracted from unsorted PBMC with a Qiagen kit on a QIAcube, with processing performed in batches of 12 samples.

This specimen was unsorted PBMCs, taken 3.2 years before starting antiretroviral therapy. The receptor was isolated from a man over 45 with HIV. Here the chain combines TRBV21-1 and TRBJ2-5; TRBD2 is the table's D call and was not checked against the DNA. TRBV21-1 is a pseudogene locus. The CDR3 in this case is CASSPTRGTQYF. Read as DNA, the sequence is TGTGCCAGCAGCCCTACTCGGGGGACCCAGTACTTC.